Listed below are T cell receptor beta chains from one sample, sequenced in a study of blood T cell dynamics during melanoma immunotherapy. TCRdb keeps only in-frame clones here, not all; method: immunoSEQ multiplex PCR. The sample consists of about 8,000 clones, roughly 86% of them appearing once. The sample consisted of blood, taken from a patient treated with checkpoint blockade. These receptors were collected from a human donor with melanoma. Both conserved end residues are part of each CDR3. The D gene is left open where the match is weak. Part of the rows lack a size; the others show once, few, many or a class for expanded clones.

CASSGRTVMNTEAFF | TGTGCCAGCAGTGGGCGGACAGTCATGAACACTGAAGCTTTCTTT | TRBV6-1 | NA | NA | TRBJ1-1
CASSLQGSVEAFF | TGTGCCAGCAGTTTGCAGGGGAGTGTGGAAGCTTTCTTT | TRBV27 | NA | NA | TRBJ1-1
CSANMGSYEQYF | TGCAGCGCCAATATGGGCAGCTACGAGCAGTACTTC | TRBV29-1 | NA | NA | TRBJ2-7
CASSLTGQGAIKETQYF | TGCGCCAGCAGCTTGACCGGACAGGGGGCGATTAAAGAGACCCAGTACTTC | TRBV5-1 | TRBD1 | few | TRBJ2-5
CASSDRAGNQPQHF | TGTGCCAGCAGTGACAGGGCGGGCAATCAGCCCCAGCATTTT | TRBV2 | NA | NA | TRBJ1-5
CASSSAIGLEAFF | TGTGCCAGCAGCTCCGCTATAGGACTCGAAGCTTTCTTT | TRBV11-2 | NA | NA | TRBJ1-1
CARSSGAGSGNTIYF | TGTGCCAGAAGCTCAGGAGCGGGATCTGGAAACACCATATATTTT | TRBV5-4 | NA | NA | TRBJ1-3
CASSPGTGPLQPQHF | TGTGCCAGCAGCCCCGGGACAGGGCCACTTCAGCCCCAGCATTTT | TRBV27 | TRBD1 | NA | TRBJ1-5
CASSQAPLSEAFF | TGTGCCAGCAGCCAGGCCCCATTGTCTGAAGCTTTCTTT | TRBV4-2 | NA | once | TRBJ1-1
CASSEGTFGIQYF | TGTGCCAGCAGTGAAGGGACCTTCGGGATTCAGTACTTC | TRBV2 | NA | NA | TRBJ2-4
CASSLEDLDTQYF | TGTGCCAGCAGCTTGGAGGATCTAGATACGCAGTATTTT | TRBV7-3 | NA | NA | TRBJ2-3
CASSPAYPYGYTF | TGTGCCAGCAGTCCCGCTTACCCCTATGGCTACACCTTC | TRBV6-1 | NA | NA | TRBJ1-2
CASSRDGQYEQYF | TGTGCCAGCAGCCGAGACGGACAATACGAGCAGTACTTC | TRBV7-9 | NA | NA | TRBJ2-7
CASSGTDTDTQYF | TGCGCCAGCAGTGGGACAGACACAGATACGCAGTATTTT | TRBV10-2 | NA | NA | TRBJ2-3
CASSVEPTNYGYTF | TGTGCCAGCAGCGTAGAGCCTACTAACTATGGCTACACCTTC | TRBV9 | NA | NA | TRBJ1-2
CASGLAGTLGQPYNEQFF | TGTGCTAGTGGTTTGGCGGGCACCCTGGGACAGCCCTACAATGAGCAGTTCTTC | TRBV12-5 | TRBD1 | NA | TRBJ2-1
CASWGGQGANEQYF | TGTGCCAGCTGGGGAGGACAGGGGGCCAACGAGCAGTACTTC | TRBV18 | TRBD1 | NA | TRBJ2-7
CASSPNPDRGQYF | TGTGCCAGCTCACCAAACCCGGACAGGGGCCAGTACTTC | TRBV18 | TRBD1 | once | TRBJ2-7
CASSVLGEDDSYEQYF | TGTGCCAGCAGTGTTTTAGGGGAGGACGACTCCTACGAGCAGTACTTC | TRBV6-4 | NA | NA | TRBJ2-7
CASSTHVGGLGETQYF | TGTGCCAGCAGTACACATGTAGGGGGCTTAGGAGAGACCCAGTACTTC | TRBV9 | TRBD1 | NA | TRBJ2-5
CATSRDLQSNTEAFF | TGTGCCACCAGCAGAGATCTGCAGTCGAACACTGAAGCTTTCTTT | TRBV15 | NA | once | TRBJ1-1
CASSFLAESYNEQFF | TGTGCCAGCAGTTTTCTGGCGGAATCCTACAATGAGCAGTTCTTC | TRBV28 | NA | NA | TRBJ2-1
CASSEFTRLETQYF | TGTGCCAGCAGTGAATTCACACGCTTAGAGACCCAGTACTTC | TRBV6-1 | NA | NA | TRBJ2-5
CASSLTGPQGNQPQHF | TGTGCCAGCAGCTTAACAGGGCCACAAGGCAATCAGCCCCAGCATTTT | TRBV7-9 | NA | NA | TRBJ1-5
CASSLVGTANTGELFF | TGCGCCAGCAGCTTGGTGGGGACTGCTAACACCGGGGAGCTGTTTTTT | TRBV5-1 | NA | NA | TRBJ2-2
CASDVAGGTGELFF | TGTGCCAGTGACGTAGCAGGGGGGACCGGGGAGCTGTTTTTT | TRBV19 | NA | once | TRBJ2-2
CASSSPGQGYEQYF | TGTGCCAGCAGCTCTCCGGGACAGGGGTACGAGCAGTACTTC | TRBV11-2 | TRBD1 | NA | TRBJ2-7
CASSQGISETQYF | TGTGCCAGCAGCCAAGGGATCTCCGAGACCCAGTACTTC | TRBV5-4 | NA | few | TRBJ2-5